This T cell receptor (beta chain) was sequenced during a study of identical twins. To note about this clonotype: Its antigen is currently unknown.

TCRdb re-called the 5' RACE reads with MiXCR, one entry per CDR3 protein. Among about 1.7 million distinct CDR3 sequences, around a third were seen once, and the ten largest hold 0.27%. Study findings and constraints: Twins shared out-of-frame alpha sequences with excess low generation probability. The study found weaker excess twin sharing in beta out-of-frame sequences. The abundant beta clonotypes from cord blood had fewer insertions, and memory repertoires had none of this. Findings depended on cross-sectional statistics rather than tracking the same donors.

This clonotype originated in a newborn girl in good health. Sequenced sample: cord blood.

CDR3 region: CASSYLLGGVSYNEQFF. As DNA, the CDR3 is TGTGCCAGCAGTTACCTACTAGGAGGGGTCTCCTACAATGAGCAGTTCTTC. V gene TRBV28 combines with J gene TRBJ2-1; tentative D call: TRBD2 (6 bases). This CDR3 spans 17 amino acids. Germline loops: CDR1 MDHEN, CDR2 SYDVKM. With 4 bases removed from V and 0 bases from J, the gap between germline ends came to 16 bases.